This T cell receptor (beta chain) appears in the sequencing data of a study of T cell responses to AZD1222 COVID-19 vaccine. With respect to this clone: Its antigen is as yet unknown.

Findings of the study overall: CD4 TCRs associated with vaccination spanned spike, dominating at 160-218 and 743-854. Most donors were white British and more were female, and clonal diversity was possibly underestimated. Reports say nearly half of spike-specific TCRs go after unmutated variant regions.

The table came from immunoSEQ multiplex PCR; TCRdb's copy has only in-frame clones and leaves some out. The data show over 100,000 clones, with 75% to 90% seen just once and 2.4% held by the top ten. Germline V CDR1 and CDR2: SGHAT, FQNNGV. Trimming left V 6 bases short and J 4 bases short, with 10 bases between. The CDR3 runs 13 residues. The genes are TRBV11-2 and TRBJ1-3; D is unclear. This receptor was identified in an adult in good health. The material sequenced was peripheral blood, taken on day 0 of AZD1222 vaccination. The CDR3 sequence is CASRRSGGNTIYF. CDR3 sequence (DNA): TGTGCCAGCAGGAGAAGTGGGGGAAACACCATATATTTT.